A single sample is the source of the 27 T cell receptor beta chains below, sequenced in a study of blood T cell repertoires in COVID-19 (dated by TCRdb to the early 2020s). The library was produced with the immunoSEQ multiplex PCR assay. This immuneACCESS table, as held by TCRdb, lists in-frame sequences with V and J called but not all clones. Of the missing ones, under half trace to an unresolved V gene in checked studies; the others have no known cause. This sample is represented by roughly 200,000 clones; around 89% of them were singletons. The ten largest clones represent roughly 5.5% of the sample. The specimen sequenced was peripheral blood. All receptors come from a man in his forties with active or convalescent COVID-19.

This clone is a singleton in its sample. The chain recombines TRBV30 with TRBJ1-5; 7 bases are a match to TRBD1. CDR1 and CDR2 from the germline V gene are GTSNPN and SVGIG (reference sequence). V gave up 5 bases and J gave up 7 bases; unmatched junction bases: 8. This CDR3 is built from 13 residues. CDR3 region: CAWQDRLGQPQHF. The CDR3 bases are TGTGCCTGGCAGGACAGGTTGGGCCAGCCCCAGCATTTT.

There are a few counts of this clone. CDR3 protein: CASTDGGGFYEQYF. In nucleotides, the CDR3 is TGTGCCAGCACCGACGGAGGGGGCTTCTACGAGCAGTACTTC. The chain joins TRBV7-2 to TRBJ2-7; possible D gene TRBD1, 7 bases. V was trimmed by 7 bases and J by 3 bases, leaving 16 bases between them. Germline CDR1 reads SGHTA; CDR2 reads FQGNSA. The CDR3 extends over 14 amino acids.

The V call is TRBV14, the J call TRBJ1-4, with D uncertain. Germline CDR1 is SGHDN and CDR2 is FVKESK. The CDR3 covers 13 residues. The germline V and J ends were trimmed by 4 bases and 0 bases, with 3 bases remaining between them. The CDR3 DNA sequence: TGTGCCAGCAGCCCTGCAACTAATGAAAAACTGTTTTTT. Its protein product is CASSPATNEKLFF.

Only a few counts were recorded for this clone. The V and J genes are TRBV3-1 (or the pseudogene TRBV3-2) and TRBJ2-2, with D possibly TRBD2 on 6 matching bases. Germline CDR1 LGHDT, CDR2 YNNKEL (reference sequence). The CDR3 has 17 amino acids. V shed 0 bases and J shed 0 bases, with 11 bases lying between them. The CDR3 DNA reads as TGTGCCAGCAGCCAAGAAGTCGGGGGACCGAACACCGGGGAGCTGTTTTTT. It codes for CASSQEVGGPNTGELFF.

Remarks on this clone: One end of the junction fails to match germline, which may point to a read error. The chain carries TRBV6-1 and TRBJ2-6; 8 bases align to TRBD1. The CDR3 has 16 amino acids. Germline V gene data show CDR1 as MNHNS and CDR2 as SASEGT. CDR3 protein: CASGDRGYSGANVLTF. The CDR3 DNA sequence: TGTGCCAGCGGTGACAGGGGTTATTCTGGGGCCAACGTCCTGACTTTC.

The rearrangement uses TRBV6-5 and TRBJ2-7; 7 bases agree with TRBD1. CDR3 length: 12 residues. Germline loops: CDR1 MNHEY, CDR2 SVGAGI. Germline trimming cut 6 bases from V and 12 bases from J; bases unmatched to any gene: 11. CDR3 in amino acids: CASSYIPGQSYF. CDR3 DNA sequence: TGTGCCAGCAGCTATATTCCGGGACAGTCGTACTTC.

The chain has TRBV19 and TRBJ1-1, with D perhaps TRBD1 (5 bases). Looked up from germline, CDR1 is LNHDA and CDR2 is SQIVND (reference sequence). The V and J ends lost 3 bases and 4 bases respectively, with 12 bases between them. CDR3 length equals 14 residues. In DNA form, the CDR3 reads TGTGCCAGTAGTATCGGAGGGGATGGCACTGAAGCTTTCTTT. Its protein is CASSIGGDGTEAFF.

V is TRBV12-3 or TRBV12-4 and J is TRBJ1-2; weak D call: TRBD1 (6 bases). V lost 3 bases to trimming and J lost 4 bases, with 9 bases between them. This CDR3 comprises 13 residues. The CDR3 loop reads CASSLSGAYGYTF. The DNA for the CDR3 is TGTGCCAGCAGTTTGTCAGGGGCCTATGGCTACACCTTC.

In DNA form, the CDR3 reads TGTGCCAGCAGACAGGACACTGAAGCTTTCTTT. Translating it yields CASRQDTEAFF. The chain is built from TRBV12-3 or TRBV12-4 and TRBJ1-1; D is possibly TRBD1 (5 bases). V was pared by 6 bases and J by 3 bases, with 5 bases between. This CDR3 is 11 amino acids long.

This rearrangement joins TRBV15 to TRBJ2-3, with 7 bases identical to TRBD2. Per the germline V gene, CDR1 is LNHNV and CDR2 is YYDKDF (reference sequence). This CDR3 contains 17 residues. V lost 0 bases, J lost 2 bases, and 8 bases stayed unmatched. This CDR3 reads CATSRELAGRSTDTQYF. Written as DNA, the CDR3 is TGTGCCACCAGCAGAGAGTTAGCGGGCAGATCCACAGATACGCAGTATTTT.

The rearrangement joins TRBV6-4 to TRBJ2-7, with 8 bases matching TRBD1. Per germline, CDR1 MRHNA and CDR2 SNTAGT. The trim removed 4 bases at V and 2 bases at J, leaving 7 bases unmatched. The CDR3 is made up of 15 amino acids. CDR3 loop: CASSVDGQGTYEQYF. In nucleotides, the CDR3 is TGTGCCAGCAGTGTTGACGGACAGGGCACCTACGAGCAGTACTTC.

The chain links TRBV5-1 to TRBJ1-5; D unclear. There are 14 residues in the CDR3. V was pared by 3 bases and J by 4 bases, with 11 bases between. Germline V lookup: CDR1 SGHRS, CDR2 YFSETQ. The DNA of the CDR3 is TGCGCCAGCAGCTCACCCGCAGGTAATCAGCCCCAGCATTTT. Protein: CASSSPAGNQPQHF. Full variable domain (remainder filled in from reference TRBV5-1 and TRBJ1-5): KAGVTQTPRYLIKTRGQQVTLSCSPISGHRSVSWYQQTPGQGLQFLFEYFSETQRNKGNFPGRFSGRQFSNSRSEMNVSTLELGDSALYLCASSSPAGNQPQHFGDGTRLSIL.

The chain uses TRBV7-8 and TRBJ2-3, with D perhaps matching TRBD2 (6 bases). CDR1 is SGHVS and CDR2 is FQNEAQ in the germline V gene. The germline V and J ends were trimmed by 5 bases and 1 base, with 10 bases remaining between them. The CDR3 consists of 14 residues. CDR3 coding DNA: TGTGCCAGCAGCCCCCAGCGGGGCACAGATACGCAGTATTTT. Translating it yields CASSPQRGTDTQYF.

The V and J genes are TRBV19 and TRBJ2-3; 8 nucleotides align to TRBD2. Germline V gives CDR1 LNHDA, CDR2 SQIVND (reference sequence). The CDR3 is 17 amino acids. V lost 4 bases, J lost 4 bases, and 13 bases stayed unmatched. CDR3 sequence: CASSTMGLVSSADTQYF. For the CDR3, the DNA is TGTGCCAGTAGTACGATGGGACTAGTAAGTTCAGCAGATACGCAGTATTTT.

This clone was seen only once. The CDR3 DNA reads TGTGCCAGCAGCGTAGCTGGGGGACAGAGCTCTGGAAACACCATATATTTT. This encodes CASSVAGGQSSGNTIYF. The V call is TRBV9, the J call TRBJ1-3; TRBD1 aligns across 7 bases. CDR1 and CDR2 from the germline V gene are SGDLS and YYNGEE. Losses at the gene ends were 0 bases for V and 0 bases for J; bases not matched to a gene: 6. The CDR3 runs 17 residues. Using reference TRBV9 and TRBJ1-3 for the parts outside the CDR3, the full variable domain is DSGVTQTPKHLITATGQRVTLRCSPRSGDLSVYWYQQSLDQGLQFLIQYYNGEERAKGNILERFSAQQFPDLHSELNLSSLELGDSALYFCASSVAGGQSSGNTIYFGEGSWLTVV.

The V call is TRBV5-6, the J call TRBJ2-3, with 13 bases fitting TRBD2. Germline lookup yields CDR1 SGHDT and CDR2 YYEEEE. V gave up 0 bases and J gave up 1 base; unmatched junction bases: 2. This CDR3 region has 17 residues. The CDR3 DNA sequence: TGTGCCAGCAGCTTGGGGACTAGCGGGGGCCGCACAGATACGCAGTATTTT. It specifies CASSLGTSGGRTDTQYF.

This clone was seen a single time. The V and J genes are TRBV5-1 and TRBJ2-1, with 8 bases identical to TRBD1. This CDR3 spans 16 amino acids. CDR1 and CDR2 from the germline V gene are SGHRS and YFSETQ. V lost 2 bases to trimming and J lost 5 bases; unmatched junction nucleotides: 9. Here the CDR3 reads CASSLGQGRLDNEQFF. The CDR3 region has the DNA TGCGCCAGCAGCTTAGGACAGGGCAGGTTAGACAATGAGCAGTTCTTC.

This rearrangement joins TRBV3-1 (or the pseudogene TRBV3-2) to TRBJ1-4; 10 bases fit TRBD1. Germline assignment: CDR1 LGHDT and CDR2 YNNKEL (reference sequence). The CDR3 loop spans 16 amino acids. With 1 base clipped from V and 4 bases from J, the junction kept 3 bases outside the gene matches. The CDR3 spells CASSQVTGGGNEKLFF. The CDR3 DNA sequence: TGTGCCAGCAGCCAAGTGACAGGGGGCGGTAATGAAAAACTGTTTTTT.

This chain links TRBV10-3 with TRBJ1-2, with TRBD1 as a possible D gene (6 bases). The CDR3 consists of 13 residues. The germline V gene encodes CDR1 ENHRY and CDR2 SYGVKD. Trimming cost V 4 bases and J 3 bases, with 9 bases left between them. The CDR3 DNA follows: TGTGCCATCAGTGGGACAGAGTACTATGGCTACACCTTC. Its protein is CAISGTEYYGYTF.

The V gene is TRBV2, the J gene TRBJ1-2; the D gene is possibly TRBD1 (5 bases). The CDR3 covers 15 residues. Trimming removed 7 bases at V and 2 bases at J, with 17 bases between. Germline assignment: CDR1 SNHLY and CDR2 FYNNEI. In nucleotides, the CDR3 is TGTGCCAGCAAAAGGACCGGAGGGGAAAACTATGGCTACACCTTC. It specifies CASKRTGGENYGYTF.

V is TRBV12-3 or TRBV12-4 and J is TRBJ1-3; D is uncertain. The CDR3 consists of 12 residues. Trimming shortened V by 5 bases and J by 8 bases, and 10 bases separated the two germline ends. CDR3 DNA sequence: TGTGCCAGCAGTCCGAAGGCGGACACCATATATTTT. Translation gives CASSPKADTIYF.

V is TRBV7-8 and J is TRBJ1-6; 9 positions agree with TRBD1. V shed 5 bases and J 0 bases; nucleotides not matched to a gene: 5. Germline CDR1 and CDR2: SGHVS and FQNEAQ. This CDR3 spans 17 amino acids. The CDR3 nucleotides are TGTGCCAGCAGCGTACAGGGGGCGGTCTCCTATAATTCACCCCTCCACTTT. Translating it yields CASSVQGAVSYNSPLHF. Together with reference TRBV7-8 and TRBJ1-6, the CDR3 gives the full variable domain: GAGVSQSPRYKVAKRGQDVALRCDPISGHVSLFWYQQALGQGPEFLTYFQNEAQLDKSGLPSDRFFAERPEGSVSTLKIQRTQQEDSAVYLCASSVQGAVSYNSPLHFGNGTRLTVT.

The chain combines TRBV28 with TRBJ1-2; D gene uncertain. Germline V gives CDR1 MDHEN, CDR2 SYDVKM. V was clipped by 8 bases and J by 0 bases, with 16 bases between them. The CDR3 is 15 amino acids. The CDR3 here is CASGRWERPNYGYTF. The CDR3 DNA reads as TGTGCCAGCGGTCGATGGGAGCGTCCTAACTATGGCTACACCTTC.

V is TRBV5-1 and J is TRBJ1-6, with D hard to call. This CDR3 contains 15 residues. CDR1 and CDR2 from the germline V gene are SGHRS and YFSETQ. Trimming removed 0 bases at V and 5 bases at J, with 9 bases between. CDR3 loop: CASSLGIQNNSPLHF. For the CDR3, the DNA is TGCGCCAGCAGCTTGGGAATACAGAATAATTCACCCCTCCACTTT.

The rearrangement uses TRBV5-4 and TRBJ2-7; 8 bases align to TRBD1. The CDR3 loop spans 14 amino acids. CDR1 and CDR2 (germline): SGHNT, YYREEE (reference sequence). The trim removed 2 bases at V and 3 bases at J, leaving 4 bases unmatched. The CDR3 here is CASSLTGGYYEQYF. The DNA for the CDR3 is TGTGCCAGCAGCTTAACAGGGGGTTACTACGAGCAGTACTTC.

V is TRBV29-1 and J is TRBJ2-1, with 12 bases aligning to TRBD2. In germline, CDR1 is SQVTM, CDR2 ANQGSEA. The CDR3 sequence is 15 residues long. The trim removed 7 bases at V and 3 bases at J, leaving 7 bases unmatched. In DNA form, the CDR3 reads TGCAGCGCCAGACTAGCGGGAGTTTACTACAATGAGCAGTTCTTC. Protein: CSARLAGVYYNEQFF.

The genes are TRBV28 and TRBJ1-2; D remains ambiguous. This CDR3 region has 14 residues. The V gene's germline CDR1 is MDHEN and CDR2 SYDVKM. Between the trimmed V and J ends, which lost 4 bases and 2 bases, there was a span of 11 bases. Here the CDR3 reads CASSSSGRNYGYTF. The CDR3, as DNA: TGTGCCAGCAGTTCGTCGGGGAGAAACTATGGCTACACCTTC.